This TCR beta chain was sequenced for a study of T-cell reconstitution after alpha-beta-depleted transplantation in children. The CDR3 spans 18 residues. Germline trimming cut 2 bases from V and 3 bases from J; bases unmatched to any gene: 8. Germline assignment: CDR1 MGHDK and CDR2 SYGVNS. The TCRbeta library was prepared with unique molecular identifiers. Each CDR3 protein gets one entry after TCRdb re-called the PCR reads with MiXCR. Of over 550,000 distinct CDR3 sequences in the sample, roughly 10% were seen once. The source is a human donor who donated a stem cell graft to a child with acute myeloid leukemia. The J gene is TRBJ2-1, the V gene TRBV25-1, with 12 bases that match TRBD2. The specimen was PBMCs from the stem cell graft donor, collected from the stem cell graft. Here the CDR3 DNA reads TGTGCCAGCAGTGAAAGGGCTAGCGGGGGGGGGGTCTACAATGAGCAGTTCTTC. It translates to CASSERASGGGVYNEQFF. The full variable domain, with the rest looked up from reference TRBV25-1 and TRBJ2-1, is EADIYQTPRYLVIGTGKKITLECSQTMGHDKMYWYQQDPGMELHLIHYSYGVNSTEKGDLSSESTVSRIRTEHFPLTLESARPSHTSQYLCASSERASGGGVYNEQFFGPGTRLTVL.